A single sample gave rise to the 13 T cell receptor beta chains below, sequenced in a study of blood T cells in healthy people across ages. A second PCR, run for roughly 7 to 11 cycles, used a sample-barcoded 5' primer plus a J-beta primer mix. TCRdb re-called the 5' RACE reads through MiXCR, storing one row per CDR3 protein. The data contain 1.5 million to 2 million distinct CDR3 sequences, around 36% of them singletons. The sequencing sample was made of blood. These receptors all stem from a woman aged 30 to 39 in good health.

This clonotype has just a few counts. The V call is TRBV28, the J call TRBJ2-3; the D is unclear. Germline lookup yields CDR1 MDHEN and CDR2 SYDVKM. The CDR3 consists of 14 residues. Trimming took 6 bases from V and 4 from J, leaving 14 bases between them. CDR3 amino acids: CASSQPAHSDTQYF. The CDR3, as DNA: TGTGCCAGCAGCCAACCTGCACACTCAGATACGCAGTATTTT.

The chain employs TRBV7-8 and TRBJ2-7; 10 bases are a match to TRBD2. With V trimmed by 0 bases and J by 2 bases, 10 bases remained unmatched. The CDR3 length is 18 residues. Germline CDR1 and CDR2: SGHVS and FQNEAQ. The CDR3: CASSLALLGAGGPYEQYF. DNA for the CDR3: TGTGCCAGCAGCTTAGCGCTTTTGGGAGCGGGAGGGCCCTACGAGCAGTACTTC.

In this sample, this clonotype turned up many times. This chain joins TRBV7-2 and TRBJ2-1; D is unresolved. Germline V lookup: CDR1 SGHTA, CDR2 FQGNSA. The CDR3 length is 12 residues. The germline V and J ends were trimmed by 5 bases and 9 bases, with 11 bases remaining between them. CDR3 region: CASSRERGEQFF. In DNA form, the CDR3 reads TGTGCCAGCAGCCGAGAGAGAGGTGAGCAGTTCTTC.

The genes are TRBV4-1 and TRBJ2-3; tentative D call: TRBD1 (6 bases). The germline V gene encodes CDR1 MGHRA and CDR2 YSYEKL. Trimming shortened V by 4 bases and J by 0 bases, and 20 bases separated the two germline ends. The CDR3 loop spans 18 amino acids. The CDR3 reads CASSRIHRVGHSTDTQYF. CDR3 bases: TGCGCCAGCAGCCGCATACACAGGGTGGGACACAGCACAGATACGCAGTATTTT.

The J gene is TRBJ1-1, the V gene TRBV7-2; D call uncertain. The germline V and J ends were trimmed by 9 bases and 1 base, with 12 bases remaining between them. This CDR3 is built from 13 residues. Germline CDR1 is SGHTA and CDR2 is FQGNSA. CDR3 nucleotide sequence: TGTGCCAGGTCTTATGGATCGAACACTGAAGCTTTCTTT. It translates to CARSYGSNTEAFF.

The chain is built from TRBV9 and TRBJ1-2; TRBD1 might be the D (6 bases). The V end was cut by 4 bases, the J end by 2 bases, with 15 bases between. This CDR3 is 15 amino acids long. Germline CDR1 and CDR2: SGDLS and YYNGEE. CDR3 amino acids: CASSSQKGGNYGYTF. The CDR3 DNA follows: TGTGCCAGCAGCTCCCAAAAGGGGGGGAACTATGGCTACACCTTC. Using reference TRBV9 and TRBJ1-2 for the parts outside the CDR3, the full variable domain is DSGVTQTPKHLITATGQRVTLRCSPRSGDLSVYWYQQSLDQGLQFLIQYYNGEERAKGNILERFSAQQFPDLHSELNLSSLELGDSALYFCASSSQKGGNYGYTFGSGTRLTVV.

This clonotype was seen only a few times. V usage is TRBV15 and J usage is TRBJ1-1; 7 bases are shared with TRBD1. Germline V gene lookup returns CDR1 LNHNV and CDR2 YYDKDF (reference sequence). V lost 1 base, J lost 7 bases, and 12 bases stayed unmatched. This CDR3 spans 16 amino acids. The CDR3 DNA reads as TGTGCCACCAGCAGAGGACCGGAGACAGGGCTATATGAAGCTTTCTTT. Its protein product is CATSRGPETGLYEAFF.

This clonotype has a single count. CDR3 DNA: TGTGCCAGCAGCCAAGATCGGTGGCGGGAGGCCTACAATGAGCAGTTCTTC. Translated: CASSQDRWREAYNEQFF. The rearrangement uses TRBV3-1 and TRBJ2-1; 8 nucleotides align to TRBD2. With 0 bases clipped from V and 2 bases from J, the junction kept 6 bases outside the gene matches. CDR3 size: 17 residues. In germline, CDR1 is LGHDT, CDR2 YNNKEL (reference sequence).

V and J are TRBV6-6 and TRBJ2-3, with TRBD1 matching over 7 bases. This CDR3 is 15 amino acids long. J was trimmed by 8 bases and V by 5 bases; bases with no gene match: 13. Germline V CDR1 and CDR2: MNHNY, SVGAGI (reference sequence). The CDR3 region is CASSPGQWATITQYF. The CDR3 nucleotides are TGTGCCAGCAGTCCGGGACAGTGGGCAACAATTACGCAGTATTTT.

The chain has TRBV4-2 and TRBJ2-2, with D unclear. Trimming removed 6 bases from V and 6 bases from J, with 8 bases in between. CDR1 and CDR2 from the germline V gene are LGHNA and YNFKEQ. The CDR3 extends over 12 amino acids. Here the CDR3 reads CASSLQAGELFF. CDR3 in DNA: TGTGCCAGCAGTCTTCAAGCCGGGGAGCTGTTTTTT.

The J gene is TRBJ1-5, the V gene TRBV28; a weak D match, TRBD1 (5 bases). Per the germline V gene, CDR1 is MDHEN and CDR2 is SYDVKM. Trimming removed 3 bases at V and 7 bases at J, with 16 bases between. This CDR3 comprises 15 residues. The CDR3 is CASSFGRGARQPQHF. The CDR3 DNA follows: TGTGCCAGCAGTTTTGGGAGAGGGGCGAGGCAGCCCCAGCATTTT.

This chain links TRBV5-1 with TRBJ2-3; maybe TRBD1 (6 bases). The CDR3 has 14 amino acids. Germline-derived CDR1 and CDR2 are SGHRS and YFSETQ. V was pared by 9 bases and J by 3 bases, with 17 bases between. The CDR3 sequence is CATGDSQGTDTQYF. CDR3 DNA: TGCGCCACCGGTGACTCACAGGGTACAGATACGCAGTATTTT.

This clonotype came up many times. The chain combines TRBV12-3 or TRBV12-4 with TRBJ2-1; 7 bases are shared with TRBD1. Losses at the gene ends were 4 bases for V and 4 bases for J; bases not matched to a gene: 7. This CDR3 contains 15 residues. CDR3 nucleotides: TGTGCCAGCAGTTCCGACAGGGAATCTTACAATGAGCAGTTCTTC. Translated: CASSSDRESYNEQFF.